The rows below give T cell receptor beta chains drawn from one sample of a study of radiotherapy plus CTLA-4 blockade in lung cancer. Assay used: immunoSEQ multiplex PCR; TCRdb lists only in-frame clones, some missing. The table lists tens of thousands of clones, around nine tenths of them singletons. This sample comprised peripheral blood, obtained from a patient treated with radiotherapy plus ipilimumab. These receptors all stem from a human donor with non-small cell lung cancer whose response to radiotherapy plus ipilimumab could not be evaluated. Each CDR3 is given with its conserved first and last residue. The D gene is left open where the match is weak. Some rows mark clone size as missing; the rest say once, few, many or name a class of expanded clone.

clone_size	v_call	j_call	d_call	cdr3_nt	cdr3_aa
-	TRBV29-1	TRBJ2-2	-	TGCAGCGTTACAGGGCCGGGGAACACCGGGGAGCTGTTTTTT	CSVTGPGNTGELFF
-	TRBV5-1	TRBJ1-1	-	TGCGCCAGCAGCTTCCAGGCTGGGCCGAACACTGAAGCTTTCTTT	CASSFQAGPNTEAFF
once	TRBV5-1	TRBJ2-7	TRBD2	TGCGCCAGCAGCTCCGGGACTACCACCAACTACGAGCAGTACTTC	CASSSGTTTNYEQYF
-	TRBV7-2	TRBJ2-3	TRBD1	TGTGCCAGCAGCTCCGGACAGGGCACAGATACGCAGTATTTT	CASSSGQGTDTQYF
-	TRBV19	TRBJ2-2	-	TGTGCCAGTAATTGGGGAGGAGCGAACACCGGGGAGCTGTTTTTT	CASNWGGANTGELFF
-	TRBV2	TRBJ2-6	-	TGTGCCAGCAGATCCACAGCTCTGGCGGCCAACGTCCTGACTTTC	CASRSTALAANVLTF
-	TRBV11-2	TRBJ1-1	-	TGTGCCAGCAGCTTACAAGGGGGCACTGAAGCTTTCTTT	CASSLQGGTEAFF
-	TRBV6-5	TRBJ1-1	-	TGTGCCAGCAGTTACAGGGGCGATTACGGCACTGAAGCTTTCTTT	CASSYRGDYGTEAFF
few	TRBV5-1	TRBJ1-6	-	TGCGCCAGCAGCTTGGATCCTGAGTCCTATAATTCACCCCTCCACTTT	CASSLDPESYNSPLHF
-	TRBV11-2	TRBJ2-2	TRBD2	TGTGCCACAGAGCTTAGCGGGGGGGCCGGGAACACCGGGGAGCTGTTTTTT	CATELSGGAGNTGELFF
once	TRBV7-9	TRBJ2-2	-	TGTGCCAGCAGCTTAGTCCGGGACTCCTCCACCGGGGAGCTGTTTTTT	CASSLVRDSSTGELFF
-	TRBV7-8	TRBJ2-7	-	TGTGCCAGCAGACCCGAGCAGGGCGCCTACGAGCAGTACTTC	CASRPEQGAYEQYF
-	TRBV11-2	TRBJ2-2	TRBD2	TGTGCCAGCAGGACAGCGGGAGGGCGTGGCGGGGAGCTGTTTTTT	CASRTAGGRGGELFF
-	TRBV7-2	TRBJ2-5	-	TGTGCCAGCAGCAATAATTTCCAAGAGACCCAGTACTTC	CASSNNFQETQYF
-	TRBV2	TRBJ1-4	TRBD1	TGTGCCAGCAGTACGGACAGGGCGGCTAATGAAAAACTGTTTTTT	CASSTDRAANEKLFF
-	TRBV7-9	TRBJ2-3	-	TGTGCCAGCAGCCCTAGGTCCGGAACAGATACGCAGTATTTT	CASSPRSGTDTQYF
-	TRBV4-1	TRBJ2-5	-	TGCGCCAGCAGCCAGCTGGGGGGTCCGGGCAGGGAGACCCAGTACTTC	CASSQLGGPGRETQYF
-	TRBV11-2	TRBJ1-5	-	TGTGCCAGCAGCTTAGTAGATCAGCCCCAGCATTTT	CASSLVDQPQHF
-	TRBV15	TRBJ2-7	TRBD1	TGTGCCACCAGCACCCGCCGGGACAGCAACGAGCAGTACTTC	CATSTRRDSNEQYF
-	TRBV7-5	TRBJ1-1	-	TGTGCCAGAAGCCTCCGCGGGGAGGGCACTGAAGCTTTCTTT	CARSLRGEGTEAFF
-	TRBV19	TRBJ1-2	-	TGTGCCAGTAGTCCCCCCGGGACTCCTTCTAACTATGGCTACACCTTC	CASSPPGTPSNYGYTF
-	TRBV2	TRBJ1-3	TRBD1	TGTGCCAGCAGTGAAGGCAGGGGGCTCTCTGGAAACACCATATATTTT	CASSEGRGLSGNTIYF
-	TRBV10-1	TRBJ2-7	-	TGCGCCAGCAGTGAACCGGGTCTCTCCTACGAGCAGTACTTC	CASSEPGLSYEQYF
-	TRBV19	TRBJ1-1	-	TGTGCCAGTAGTATAGGCGGGGCGCCCACTGAAGCTTTCTTT	CASSIGGAPTEAFF
few	TRBV4-1	TRBJ2-7	TRBD1	TGCGCCAGCAGCCAAAGCTCCAGCCAGCCGGGACAGGGTGGTGAGCAGTACTTC	CASSQSSSQPGQGGEQYF
-	TRBV4-3	TRBJ1-4	-	TGCGCCAGCAGCCAAGATGGCGGAACTAATGAAAAACTGTTTTTT	CASSQDGGTNEKLFF
once	TRBV6-5	TRBJ1-5	TRBD1	TGTGCCAGCAGTTGGACAGGGGATGGAAATCAGCCCCAGCATTTT	CASSWTGDGNQPQHF
-	TRBV7-9	TRBJ2-3	TRBD2	TGTGCCGCCGGACTAGCGGATACGCAGTATTTT	CAAGLADTQYF